This entry lists 19 T cell receptor beta chains sequenced from one sample in a study of blood T cell repertoires in COVID-19. Sequencing used immunoSEQ multiplex PCR; TCRdb keeps in-frame clones, though not all of them. This table has about 120,000 clones, 88% appearing once. Sequenced input: peripheral blood. The receptors were gathered from a woman aged 45-65 years with acute or convalescent COVID-19.

The rearrangement joins TRBV5-4 to TRBJ2-1; the match to TRBD2 covers 10 bases. Germline values: CDR1 SGHNT, CDR2 YYREEE (reference sequence). This CDR3 comprises 15 residues. V shed 4 bases, J shed 7 bases, and the junction held 8 bases outside the gene matches. CDR3 DNA sequence: TGTGCCAGCAGCAAAGTAGGACTAGCGGTAAATGAGCAGTTCTTC. It encodes CASSKVGLAVNEQFF.

V and J are TRBV5-1 and TRBJ2-3; 16 bases line up with TRBD2. CDR1 is SGHRS and CDR2 is YFSETQ in the germline V gene. The CDR3 spans 17 residues. J gave up 7 bases and V 0 bases, and 5 bases lay outside the gene matches. The CDR3 nucleotides read TGCGCCAGCAGCTTGGTGGGACTAGCGGGAGGGACGAATACGCAGTATTTT. Its translation: CASSLVGLAGGTNTQYF.

The chain uses TRBV15 and TRBJ1-3; unclear D gene. CDR1 LNHNV and CDR2 YYDKDF come from the germline V gene (reference sequence). This CDR3 is built from 13 residues. V lost 2 bases to trimming and J lost 3 bases, with 5 bases between them. This CDR3 is CATSRLFGNTIYF. Written as DNA, the CDR3 is TGTGCCACCAGCAGACTATTTGGAAACACCATATATTTT.

The CDR3 sequence is CASRTGAGNTIYF. CDR3 DNA sequence: TGCGCCAGCAGGACAGGGGCCGGAAACACCATATATTTT. V and J are TRBV5-1 and TRBJ1-3; TRBD1 matches at 8 bases. The CDR3 has 13 residues. V lost 5 bases to trimming and J lost 4 bases; unmatched junction nucleotides: 2. Germline values: CDR1 SGHRS, CDR2 YFSETQ.

The rearrangement uses TRBV7-2 and TRBJ2-3; TRBD2 matches at 10 bases. Germline lookup yields CDR1 SGHTA and CDR2 FQGNSA. The CDR3 extends over 16 amino acids. With V trimmed by 5 bases and J by 3 bases, 8 bases remained unmatched. This chain's CDR3 is CASSPPVSGRTDTQYF. The CDR3 DNA follows: TGTGCCAGCAGCCCTCCAGTTAGCGGGAGGACAGATACGCAGTATTTT. Filled out from reference TRBV7-2 and TRBJ2-3, the complete variable domain reads GAGVSQSPSNKVTEKGKDVELRCDPISGHTALYWYRQSLGQGLEFLIYFQGNSAPDKSGLPSDRFSAERTGGSVSTLTIQRTQQEDSAVYLCASSPPVSGRTDTQYFGPGTRLTVL.

V usage is TRBV5-1 and J usage is TRBJ2-1; D is possibly TRBD1 (6 bases). Looked up from germline, CDR1 is SGHRS and CDR2 is YFSETQ. The CDR3 loop spans 14 amino acids. Trimming left V 4 bases short and J 7 bases short, with 15 bases between. The CDR3 sequence is CASSTGHPWNEQFF. DNA of the CDR3: TGCGCCAGCAGCACGGGACATCCATGGAATGAGCAGTTCTTC.

This chain uses TRBV5-1 with TRBJ1-5, with TRBD1 matching 7 bases. Trimming cost V 1 base and J 6 bases; bases outside gene matches: 13. This CDR3 comprises 17 residues. The germline V gene encodes CDR1 SGHRS and CDR2 YFSETQ. The CDR3 DNA follows: TGCGCCAGCAGCTTGACTGGACAGGCGATAGATAGTCAGCCCCAGCATTTT. It specifies CASSLTGQAIDSQPQHF.

The chain uses TRBV28 and TRBJ1-1, with a tentative D call TRBD1 (5 bases). The V and J ends lost 5 bases and 4 bases respectively, with 11 bases between them. Germline lookup yields CDR1 MDHEN and CDR2 SYDVKM. This CDR3 has 13 amino acids. CDR3 amino acids: CASSLGGGTEAFF. As DNA, the CDR3 is TGTGCCAGCAGTCTCGGGGGAGGCACTGAAGCTTTCTTT.

The chain couples TRBV6-2 or TRBV6-3 to TRBJ1-1; TRBD1 aligns across 9 bases. The V segment lost 6 bases and the J segment 0 bases; nucleotides outside the gene matches: 5. The CDR3 has 15 amino acids. CDR1 is MNHEY, CDR2 SVGEGT, per germline. DNA of the CDR3: TGTGCCAGCAGCGGGACAGGGAGGATGAACACTGAAGCTTTCTTT. It is translated as CASSGTGRMNTEAFF.

V and J are TRBV4-1 and TRBJ2-5; 12 bases agree with TRBD2. Germline CDR1 and CDR2: MGHRA and YSYEKL. V was pared by 4 bases and J by 2 bases, with 2 bases of the junction left unmatched. There are 15 residues in the CDR3. The CDR3 protein is CASSRGLAGQETQYF. CDR3 in DNA: TGCGCCAGCAGCCGAGGACTAGCGGGACAAGAGACCCAGTACTTC.

This clone has a single count. The chain employs TRBV29-1 and TRBJ2-3; 7 positions agree with TRBD2. The CDR3 loop spans 13 amino acids. V dropped 7 bases and J dropped 3; count of bases not matched to a gene: 7. CDR1 and CDR2 (germline): SQVTM, ANQGSEA. The CDR3 DNA sequence: TGCAGCGAGACGGCGGGAGTGACAGATACGCAGTATTTT. It yields the protein CSETAGVTDTQYF.

This clone was observed once. In nucleotides, the CDR3 is TGTGCCAGCAGCTTAATGGCTGGCACTGAAGCTTTCTTT. It yields the protein CASSLMAGTEAFF. J is TRBJ1-1 and V is TRBV7-9; no reliable D call. This CDR3 is 13 amino acids long. In germline, CDR1 is SEHNR, CDR2 FQNEAQ (reference sequence). V lost 2 bases to trimming and J lost 4 bases, with 8 bases between them.

This clone appeared a single time. V usage is TRBV7-9 and J usage is TRBJ2-7, with D maybe TRBD2 (5 bases). The germline V and J ends were trimmed by 2 bases and 3 bases, with 5 bases remaining between them. CDR1 SEHNR and CDR2 FQNEAQ come from the germline V gene (reference sequence). The CDR3 totals 12 residues. The CDR3 is CASSLTSYEQYF. The DNA of the CDR3 is TGTGCCAGCAGCTTAACTAGCTACGAGCAGTACTTC. The full variable domain, its missing parts supplied by reference TRBV7-9 and TRBJ2-7, is DTGVSQNPRHKITKRGQNVTFRCDPISEHNRLYWYRQTLGQGPEFLTYFQNEAQLEKSRLLSDRFSAERPKGSFSTLEIQRTEQGDSAMYLCASSLTSYEQYFGPGTRLTVT.

This clone occurred once. The rearrangement uses TRBV12-3 or TRBV12-4 and TRBJ2-1, with TRBD2 as a possible D gene (6 bases). The CDR3 consists of 13 residues. V was trimmed by 6 bases and J by 7 bases, leaving 13 bases between them. The CDR3 loop reads CASRYRLGNEQFF. The CDR3 coding sequence is TGTGCCAGCAGGTACCGACTAGGGAATGAGCAGTTCTTC.

The chain carries TRBV6-1 and TRBJ1-2; 7 bases match TRBD1. There are 14 residues in the CDR3. Germline trimming cut 6 bases from V and 0 bases from J; bases unmatched to any gene: 4. Looked up from germline, CDR1 is MNHNS and CDR2 is SASEGT. The CDR3 sequence: CASSLDRTNYGYTF. CDR3 sequence (DNA): TGTGCCAGCAGCCTGGACAGGACTAACTATGGCTACACCTTC.

This clone was observed once. The chain links TRBV15 to TRBJ2-7; D may be TRBD1 (6 bases). CDR1 is LNHNV, CDR2 YYDKDF, per germline (reference sequence). Trimming pared 0 bases from V and 0 bases from J, leaving 12 bases between. This CDR3 is built from 16 residues. The CDR3 nucleotides read TGTGCCACCAGCAGAGACCTCGGGACACCCTCCTACGAGCAGTACTTC. It encodes CATSRDLGTPSYEQYF.

The chain carries TRBV7-9 and TRBJ2-1, with 7 nucleotides matching TRBD2. Germline values: CDR1 SEHNR, CDR2 FQNEAQ (reference sequence). This CDR3 region has 15 residues. Trimming cost V 1 base and J 8 bases; bases outside gene matches: 8. CDR3 nucleotides: TGTGCCAGCAGCTTAGGAGCGGGATCGGACCATGAGCAGTTCTTC. Translating it yields CASSLGAGSDHEQFF.

The chain joins TRBV7-8 to TRBJ2-4; 7 bases map to TRBD2. The CDR3 loop spans 14 amino acids. With 4 bases clipped from V and 9 bases from J, the junction kept 9 bases outside the gene matches. CDR1 is SGHVS and CDR2 is FQNEAQ in the germline V gene. In nucleotides, the CDR3 is TGTGCCAGCAGCTACCAAGTGGGGGGGTTCATTCAGTACTTC. Protein: CASSYQVGGFIQYF. The whole variable domain, remainder taken from reference TRBV7-8 and TRBJ2-4, is GAGVSQSPRYKVAKRGQDVALRCDPISGHVSLFWYQQALGQGPEFLTYFQNEAQLDKSGLPSDRFFAERPEGSVSTLKIQRTQQEDSAVYLCASSYQVGGFIQYFGAGTRLSVL.

This chain links TRBV5-4 with TRBJ2-7; TRBD2 aligns across 11 bases. Germline CDR1 reads SGHNT; CDR2 reads YYREEE (reference sequence). V trimming: 2 bases; J trimming: 6 bases; junction bases outside the gene matches: 7. The CDR3 sequence is 15 residues long. The CDR3 sequence: CASSLSSGRAGEQYF. DNA of the CDR3: TGTGCCAGCAGCTTAAGTAGCGGGAGGGCTGGCGAGCAGTACTTC.